The following is a TCR beta chain sequence with its context. This entry belongs to a study of CD8 T cells in Susac syndrome. CDR1 and CDR2 from the germline V gene are SGHTA and FQGTGA. The CDR3 extends over 15 amino acids. Trimming took 4 bases from V and 0 from J; bases not matched to a gene: 5. An input of roughly 0.5 to 1 ug of RNA was subjected to reverse transcription using random hexamers. In TCRdb, the immunoSEQ multiplex PCR reads were re-called with MiXCR into one record per CDR3 protein. The data contain 150,000 to 180,000 distinct CDR3 sequences, 85% to 95% of them singletons. Sequenced input: CD4+ T cells from PBMCs. This chain connects TRBV7-3 to TRBJ2-5; 7 bases align to TRBD2. This receptor was identified in a human donor with Susac syndrome. CDR3 DNA: TGTGCCAGCAGCTCCGGGGGGACGTACCAAGAGACCCAGTACTTC. It specifies CASSSGGTYQETQYF.